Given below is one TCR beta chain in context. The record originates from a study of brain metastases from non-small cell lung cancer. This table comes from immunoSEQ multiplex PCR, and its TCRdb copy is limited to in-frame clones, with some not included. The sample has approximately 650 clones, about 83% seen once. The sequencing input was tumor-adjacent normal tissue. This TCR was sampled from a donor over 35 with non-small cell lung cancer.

The CDR3 region has the DNA TGTGCCAGCAGCGGAGCCATCCCTGAAAGAGCGGGGGGCACAGATACGCAGTATTTT. Protein: CASSGAIPERAGGTDTQYF. The chain combines TRBV7-9 with TRBJ2-3; 8 positions match TRBD2. This CDR3 region has 19 residues. V lost 5 bases and J lost 1; bases outside the gene matches: 17. Germline loops: CDR1 SEHNR, CDR2 FQNEAQ (reference sequence).